These T cell receptor beta chains were read from a single sample in a study of response to subunit inactivated influenza vaccine. TCRdb processed the RT-PCR reads anew with MiXCR; each CDR3 protein has one entry. The sample yields approximately 680,000 distinct CDR3 sequences, roughly 14% seen once. Material: PBMCs from blood, obtained 11 to 12 days after vaccination. The receptor source for this set is a man in his forties or fifties who received an inactivated influenza vaccine. Both conserved end residues are part of each CDR3. A D gene is named only where the DNA matches it firmly. For some rows the clone size is stated as once, few or many, or as a class when expanded; others skip it.

D gene,J gene,V gene,clone size,CDR3 protein,CDR3 DNA
TRBD2,TRBJ2-7,TRBV18,-,CASSPPIAGYEQYF,TGTGCCAGCTCACCGCCTATAGCGGGTTACGAGCAGTACTTC
TRBD1,TRBJ1-1,TRBV12-3/TRBV12-4,few,CASSYPDRPAYEAFF,TGTGCCAGCAGTTACCCGGACAGGCCGGCTTATGAAGCTTTCTTT
-,TRBJ2-4,TRBV3-1,-,CASSQDGGSNIQYF,TGTGCCAGCAGCCAAGATGGAGGCAGCAACATTCAGTACTTC
-,TRBJ2-1,TRBV5-1,many,CASSLTGQGSYNEQFF,TGCGCCAGCAGCTTGACCGGGCAGGGCTCCTACAATGAGCAGTTCTTC
-,TRBJ2-1,TRBV7-6,few,CASSPSVDEQFF,TGTGCCAGCAGCCCCTCGGTGGATGAGCAGTTCTTC
-,TRBJ2-7,TRBV11-2,-,CASSFVNTRVGPSYEQYF,TGTGCCAGCAGCTTCGTTAACACCCGTGTGGGACCGTCCTACGAGCAGTACTTC
-,TRBJ2-3,TRBV10-3,-,CAISETGNTDTQYF,TGTGCCATCAGTGAGACGGGTAACACAGATACGCAGTATTTT
-,TRBJ2-2,TRBV24-1,few,CATSDPPLAGELFF,TGTGCCACCAGTGACCCTCCACTGGCCGGGGAGCTGTTTTTT
TRBD1,TRBJ2-1,TRBV23-1,-,CASSQSNKGTVHNEQFF,TGCGCCAGCAGTCAATCGAATAAGGGGACAGTTCACAATGAGCAGTTCTTC
TRBD1,TRBJ1-5,TRBV20-1,-,CSARLDRGFSVDQPQHF,TGCAGTGCTAGGCTGGACAGGGGGTTCAGCGTCGATCAGCCCCAGCATTTT
TRBD1,TRBJ1-1,TRBV29-1,few,CSVVTGGHTEAFF,TGCAGCGTTGTTACAGGGGGCCACACTGAAGCTTTCTTT
-,TRBJ1-6,TRBV11-2,-,CASRAPGRGGSPLHF,TGTGCCAGCAGGGCACCGGGACGGGGGGGTTCACCCCTCCACTTT
-,TRBJ2-2,TRBV10-3,few,CAIRTDGGELFF,TGTGCCATCAGGACGGACGGCGGGGAGCTGTTTTTT
TRBD2,TRBJ2-7,TRBV7-2,many,CASSWTSGGASEQYF,TGTGCCAGCAGTTGGACTAGCGGGGGGGCCAGCGAGCAGTACTTC
-,TRBJ2-1,TRBV3-1,few,CASSQALVSEQFF,TGTGCCAGCAGCCAAGCTCTAGTATCCGAGCAGTTCTTC
TRBD2,TRBJ2-1,TRBV12-3/TRBV12-4,-,CASSLGTSPTYNEQFF,TGTGCCAGCAGTCTTGGGACTAGCCCCACCTACAATGAGCAGTTCTTC
TRBD1,TRBJ1-3,TRBV18,few,CASSGQAAISGNTIYF,TGTGCCAGCTCAGGACAGGCTGCCATCTCTGGAAACACCATATATTTT
-,TRBJ1-6,TRBV5-1,-,CASSEGRDSPLHF,TGCGCCAGCAGCGAGGGGCGGGATTCACCCCTCCACTTT
-,TRBJ2-1,TRBV18,few,CASSPFGTNSYNEQFF,TGTGCCAGCTCACCATTCGGGACCAACTCATACAATGAGCAGTTCTTC
TRBD2,TRBJ2-2,TRBV7-2,few,CASSLVPQRGNTGELFF,TGTGCCAGCAGCTTAGTTCCCCAGCGGGGTAACACCGGGGAGCTGTTTTTT
-,TRBJ2-5,TRBV7-9,-,CASRDLRETQYF,TGTGCCAGCAGGGACCTTAGAGAGACCCAGTACTTC
-,TRBJ1-1,TRBV7-3,few,CASSLMGPSEAFF,TGTGCCAGCAGCTTAATGGGGCCCTCTGAAGCTTTCTTT